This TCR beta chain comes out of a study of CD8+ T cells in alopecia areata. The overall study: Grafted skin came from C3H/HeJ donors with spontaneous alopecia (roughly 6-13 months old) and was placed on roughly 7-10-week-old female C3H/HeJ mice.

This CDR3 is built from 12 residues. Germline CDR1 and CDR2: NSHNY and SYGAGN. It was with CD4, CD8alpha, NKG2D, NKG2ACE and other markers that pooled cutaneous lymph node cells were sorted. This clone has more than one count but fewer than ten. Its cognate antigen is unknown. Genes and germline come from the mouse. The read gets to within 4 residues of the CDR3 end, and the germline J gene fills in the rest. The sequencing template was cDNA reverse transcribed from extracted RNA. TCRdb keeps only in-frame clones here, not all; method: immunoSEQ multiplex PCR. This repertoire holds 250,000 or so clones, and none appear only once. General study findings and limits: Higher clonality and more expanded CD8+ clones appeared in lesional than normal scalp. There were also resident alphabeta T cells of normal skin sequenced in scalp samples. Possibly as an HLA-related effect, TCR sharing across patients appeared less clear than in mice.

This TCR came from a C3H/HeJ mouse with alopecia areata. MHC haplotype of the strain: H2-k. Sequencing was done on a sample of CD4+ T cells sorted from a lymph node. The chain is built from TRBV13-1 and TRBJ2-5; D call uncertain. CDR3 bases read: TGTGCCAGCAGTGATTTTGGAGAC. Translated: CASSDFGD. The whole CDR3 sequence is CASSDFGDTQYF.